The 12 T cell receptor beta chains given below trace back to one sample, sequenced in a study of regulatory T cells in long-lasting Graves disease. With iRepertoire HTBI primers and Arm-PCR of CDR3 regions, TCR beta libraries were built. TCRdb itself ran the multiplex PCR reads through MiXCR, one entry per CDR3 protein. The data show more than 350,000 distinct CDR3 sequences, about 21% seen once. The time point was: persistent/refractory GD, antithyroid drugs over 5 years with positive TRAb. Extracted RNA from PBMCs served as the source of the TCR library. The sample in question was peripheral blood mononuclear cells (PBMCs), obtained when the disease was refractory, from a patient treated with antithyroid drugs. The receptors derive from a female donor with Graves disease.

The rearrangement links TRBV20-1 to TRBJ1-1; TRBD1 matches 11 bases. Germline V gene data show CDR1 as DFQATT and CDR2 as SNEGSKA (reference sequence). The J segment lost 5 bases and the V segment lost 2 bases, leaving 10 bases of the junction unmatched. This CDR3 has 16 amino acids. The CDR3 spells CSARPLSGQGVTEAFF. Written as DNA, the CDR3 is TGCAGTGCTAGACCCCTGTCGGGACAGGGGGTGACTGAAGCTTTCTTT.

This clonotype was seen at least ten times. The chain combines TRBV7-8 with TRBJ2-7, with 8 nucleotides matching TRBD1. Trimming took 0 bases from V and 3 from J; bases not matched to a gene: 4. The CDR3 has 15 residues. Germline V gene data show CDR1 as SGHVS and CDR2 as FQNEAQ. The DNA of the CDR3 is TGTGCCAGCAGCTTAGCACCGGGACAGGACTACGAGCAGTACTTC. This translates into CASSLAPGQDYEQYF.

This clonotype was detected ten times or more. In DNA form, the CDR3 reads TGTGCCAGCAGTGAGACAGGGGACAATCAGCCCCAGCATTTT. It is translated as CASSETGDNQPQHF. This chain uses TRBV6-1 with TRBJ1-5; TRBD1 aligns across 8 bases. The CDR3 runs 14 residues. V lost 3 bases and J lost 3; bases outside the gene matches: 1. Germline-derived CDR1 and CDR2 are MNHNS and SASEGT.

The gene calls are TRBV24-1 and TRBJ1-2; TRBD1 might be the D (6 bases). Germline V gives CDR1 KGHDR, CDR2 SFDVKD. This CDR3 comprises 16 residues. Trimming took 9 bases from V and 8 from J, leaving 27 bases between them. In DNA form, the CDR3 reads TGTGCCACCCCTCGGCTCGGGTGGAACAGGGTGGGCGGCTACACCTTC. This sequence encodes CATPRLGWNRVGGYTF.

The chain is built from TRBV27 and TRBJ1-2; 7 bases are shared with TRBD1. This CDR3 contains 12 residues. V gave up 7 bases and J gave up 6 bases; unmatched junction bases: 5. Germline V gives CDR1 MNHEY, CDR2 SMNVEV (reference sequence). The CDR3 nucleotides read TGTGCCAGCACTGGAGGGGGCGATGGCTACACCTTC. The encoded protein is CASTGGGDGYTF.

This chain connects TRBV5-1 to TRBJ2-5; 8 positions agree with TRBD1. CDR3 length: 14 residues. V was pared by 2 bases and J by 3 bases, with 3 bases of the junction left unmatched. Germline loops: CDR1 SGHRS, CDR2 YFSETQ. This chain's CDR3 is CASSFDRGEETQYF. The CDR3 nucleotides read TGCGCCAGCAGCTTCGACAGGGGAGAAGAGACCCAGTACTTC.

This clonotype was found many times. This rearrangement joins TRBV28 to TRBJ1-2, with D perhaps TRBD1 (5 bases). The CDR3 loop spans 14 amino acids. Germline CDR1 MDHEN, CDR2 SYDVKM. The V end was cut by 2 bases, the J end by 5 bases, with 12 bases between. CDR3 bases: TGTGCCAGCAGTTTAGGTCCGGGGACTTATGGCTACACCTTC. This sequence encodes CASSLGPGTYGYTF.

Details on this clonotype: Being one base from a much bigger clone, this may be a read error. The rearrangement links TRBV7-9 to TRBJ2-5; TRBD2 might be the D (5 bases). V was clipped by 5 bases and J by 7 bases, with 23 bases between them. Germline V gene data show CDR1 as SEHNR and CDR2 as FQNEAQ (reference sequence). This CDR3 has 16 residues. For the CDR3, the DNA is TGTGCCAGCAGCCTAAACGCGGGTACCCTCCCGGGGACCCAGTACTTC. This translates into CASSLNAGTLPGTQYF.

This clonotype has more than one count but fewer than ten. The V gene is TRBV2, the J gene TRBJ2-3; D call uncertain. Germline CDR1 and CDR2: SNHLY and FYNNEI. The CDR3 is 11 amino acids. V lost 5 bases to trimming and J lost 6 bases, with 6 bases between them. The CDR3 sequence is CASSQVDTQYF. As DNA, the CDR3 is TGTGCCAGCAGTCAAGTGGATACGCAGTATTTT.

This clonotype was counted at least ten times. The chain combines TRBV27 with TRBJ2-7; TRBD2 might be the D (6 bases). The germline V gene has CDR1 MNHEY and CDR2 SMNVEV (reference sequence). V lost 5 bases to trimming and J lost 8 bases, with 25 bases between them. The CDR3 has 16 residues. The CDR3 spells CASSVIRTTPQGKQYF. The DNA for the CDR3 is TGTGCCAGCAGTGTCATTAGGACTACCCCGCAGGGTAAGCAGTACTTC.

There are many counts of this clonotype. The chain has TRBV28 and TRBJ2-5; 10 bases fit TRBD2. Germline V gene data show CDR1 as MDHEN and CDR2 as SYDVKM. V shed 6 bases and J 5 bases; nucleotides not matched to a gene: 12. The CDR3 sequence is 16 residues long. The CDR3 nucleotides are TGTGCCAGCAGCCAACAAGGGCTAGCGGGAGTTGAGACCCAGTACTTC. Its translation: CASSQQGLAGVETQYF.

This sequence joins TRBV7-2 and TRBJ1-6; a weak D match, TRBD1 (5 bases). Trimming removed 5 bases at V and 4 bases at J, with 15 bases between. The CDR3 loop spans 16 amino acids. Germline CDR1 reads SGHTA; CDR2 reads FQGNSA. CDR3 bases: TGTGCCAGCAGCAAGACCGGGACGGGGTATAATTCACCCCTCCACTTT. Translated, it gives CASSKTGTGYNSPLHF.